Below are 8 T cell receptor beta chains sequenced from a single sample in a study of PD-1 blockade in classical Hodgkin lymphoma. The protocol was immunoSEQ multiplex PCR, while the TCRdb copy is restricted to in-frame clones and leaves out a portion. In the table there are 10,000 to 12,000 clones, around 79% of which are singletons. Brentuximab vedotin exposure varied, and every patient relapsed after autologous stem cell transplantation. The sample was peripheral blood mononuclear cells (PBMCs), taken at baseline. The receptor set was obtained from a human donor with classical Hodgkin lymphoma.

This rearrangement joins TRBV18 to TRBJ2-5; weak D call: TRBD1 (5 bases). The ends were cut back, 3 bases at V and 4 bases at J, with 9 bases in the middle. The CDR3 loop spans 13 amino acids. Germline V gives CDR1 KGHSH, CDR2 LQKENI. The CDR3: CASSPGQGETQYF. The CDR3, as DNA: TGTGCCAGCTCACCCGGCCAGGGAGAGACCCAGTACTTC.

The chain links TRBV5-8 to TRBJ1-4; TRBD1 matches 9 bases. The CDR3 extends over 14 amino acids. Germline values: CDR1 SGHTS, CDR2 YDEGEE. The V segment lost 4 bases and the J segment 6 bases; nucleotides outside the gene matches: 4. The CDR3 nucleotides are TGTGCCAGCAGCCCCGACAGGGGGGATGAAAAACTGTTTTTT. It codes for CASSPDRGDEKLFF. Full variable domain (remainder filled in from reference TRBV5-8 and TRBJ1-4): EAGVTQSPTHLIKTRGQQATLRCSPISGHTSVYWYQQALGLGLQFLLWYDEGEERNRGNFPPRFSGRQFPNYSSELNVNALELEDSALYLCASSPDRGDEKLFFGSGTQLSVL.

This sequence joins TRBV19 and TRBJ1-1; weak D call: TRBD1 (5 bases). V was pared by 4 bases and J by 10 bases, with 25 bases between. Per germline, CDR1 LNHDA and CDR2 SQIVND (reference sequence). This CDR3 has 16 residues. This chain's CDR3 is CASSTLGLFPSPGAFF. The CDR3 nucleotides are TGTGCCAGTAGTACCTTGGGACTTTTCCCGTCCCCCGGAGCTTTCTTT.

The genes are TRBV10-3 and TRBJ2-4, with D tentatively TRBD1 or TRBD2 (6 bases each). This CDR3 has 15 residues. From germline, CDR1 is ENHRY and CDR2 SYGVKD. V dropped 3 bases and J dropped 8 bases, with 17 bases sitting between them. The CDR3 DNA sequence: TGTGCCATCAGTGAACCACAGGGAGGAAGGGACATTCAGTACTTC. Amino acids: CAISEPQGGRDIQYF.

This chain uses TRBV11-3 with TRBJ2-2; TRBD2 agrees at 9 bases. This CDR3 comprises 14 residues. Germline loops: CDR1 SGHNT, CDR2 YENEEA. The V gene end was trimmed by 6 bases and the J gene end by 8 bases; junction bases not matched to a gene: 7. The CDR3 region has the DNA TGTGCCAGCAGTTCACTAGCGGGTCATGGGGAGCTGTTTTTT. Amino acid sequence: CASSSLAGHGELFF.

This clone was recorded only once. The chain uses TRBV5-6 and TRBJ1-1; TRBD1 might be the D (6 bases). Germline V gene data show CDR1 as SGHDT and CDR2 as YYEEEE. The CDR3 is made up of 14 amino acids. V was pared by 1 base and J by 3 bases, with 10 bases between. The CDR3 nucleotides read TGTGCCAGCAGCTTGACTGGGGGCTACACTGAAGCTTTCTTT. This sequence encodes CASSLTGGYTEAFF. Full variable domain (outside the CDR3, taken from reference TRBV5-6 and TRBJ1-1): DAGVTQSPTHLIKTRGQQVTLRCSPKSGHDTVSWYQQALGQGPQFIFQYYEEEERQRGNFPDRFSGHQFPNYSSELNVNALLLGDSALYLCASSLTGGYTEAFFGQGTRLTVV.

CDR3 DNA: TGTGCCAGCAGTTTCGGGGGGGACGAGGGTGAGCAGTTCTTC. Its protein product is CASSFGGDEGEQFF. The rearrangement joins TRBV28 to TRBJ2-1; 8 nucleotides agree with TRBD2. The junction had 7 bases not matched to a gene; V was cut back by 3 bases and J by 9 bases. CDR3 length equals 14 residues. From germline, CDR1 is MDHEN and CDR2 SYDVKM.

In this sample, this clone turned up a few times. The chain joins TRBV6-5 to TRBJ2-6; D not certain. CDR3 length: 15 residues. From germline, CDR1 is MNHEY and CDR2 SVGAGI. The germline V and J ends were trimmed by 6 bases and 1 base, with 10 bases remaining between them. The CDR3: CASSPTASGANVLTF. The CDR3 DNA reads as TGTGCCAGCAGCCCCACAGCTTCTGGGGCCAACGTCCTGACTTTC.